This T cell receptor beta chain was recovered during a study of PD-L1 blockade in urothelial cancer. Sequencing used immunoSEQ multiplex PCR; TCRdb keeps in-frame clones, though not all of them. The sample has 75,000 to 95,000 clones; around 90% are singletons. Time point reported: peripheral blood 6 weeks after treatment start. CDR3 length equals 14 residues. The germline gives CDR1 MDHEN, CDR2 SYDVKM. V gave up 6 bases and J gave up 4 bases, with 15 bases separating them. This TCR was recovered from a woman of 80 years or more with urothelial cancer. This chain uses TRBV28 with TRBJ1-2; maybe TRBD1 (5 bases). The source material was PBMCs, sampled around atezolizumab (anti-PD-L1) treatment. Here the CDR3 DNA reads TGTGCCAGCAGGCCACCGGGACTGAGCTATGGCTACACCTTC. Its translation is CASRPPGLSYGYTF.